These 25 T cell receptor beta chains share one sample of origin, sequenced in a study of regulatory T cells in long-lasting Graves disease. Time point defined: newly diagnosed GD, antithyroid drugs for less than 3 months. PBMC-extracted RNA yielded the TCR library. Arm-PCR of CDR3 regions and iRepertoire HTBI primers were used to build TCR beta libraries. TCRdb analysed the multiplex PCR reads with MiXCR anew, one entry per CDR3 protein. Altogether roughly 440,000 distinct CDR3 sequences are present, roughly 15% being singletons, with the ten largest covering 23%. The same data also contributed to another study, on T cells in Graves' hyperthyroidism and ophthalmopathy.

This specimen consisted of peripheral blood mononuclear cells (PBMCs), obtained at new diagnosis, from a patient treated with antithyroid drugs. The receptors derive from a woman aged 18 to 35 with Graves disease.

This clonotype was counted only a few times. This sequence joins TRBV4-1 and TRBJ2-7; D is possibly TRBD1 (6 bases). The germline gives CDR1 MGHRA, CDR2 YSYEKL. With 4 bases removed from V and 3 bases from J, the gap between germline ends came to 13 bases. The CDR3 is 14 amino acids. DNA of the CDR3: TGCGCCAGCAGCCCCGGACAGAGGAACTACGAGCAGTACTTC. Its translation is CASSPGQRNYEQYF.

As regards this clonotype: This may come from a read error, since a much larger clone is one base off. CDR3 nucleotides: TGCAGTGCTAGAGATCCCGGGACAGGGTCCTCCTACGAGCAGTTCTTC. Protein sequence: CSARDPGTGSSYEQFF. The chain joins TRBV20-1 to TRBJ2-1; 9 bases line up with TRBD1. CDR1 and CDR2 from the germline V gene are DFQATT and SNEGSKA (reference sequence). The CDR3 sequence is 16 residues long. The trim removed 0 bases at V and 10 bases at J, leaving 13 bases unmatched.

Remarks on this clonotype: This may stem from a read error, because a much larger clone lies one nucleotide away. The CDR3: CASSFSSWGTEAFF. In nucleotides, the CDR3 is TGTGCCAGCAGCTTTTCTTCGTGGGGCACTGAAGCTTTCTTT. V is TRBV7-9 and J is TRBJ1-1; D ambiguous. Germline assignment: CDR1 SEHNR and CDR2 FQNEAQ (reference sequence). This CDR3 comprises 14 residues. Trimming cost V 3 bases and J 4 bases, with 12 bases left between them.

This clonotype was found many times. The chain combines TRBV3-1 with TRBJ2-1, with TRBD2 as a possible D gene (5 bases). This CDR3 comprises 11 residues. Germline CDR1 reads LGHDT; CDR2 reads YNNKEL (reference sequence). Deletions cut 6 bases from V and 9 bases from J, with 9 bases between. The CDR3 sequence is CASSLEVEQFF. DNA for the CDR3: TGTGCCAGCAGTCTGGAGGTTGAGCAGTTCTTC.

The chain combines TRBV27 with TRBJ2-2, with D perhaps TRBD2 (7 bases). Germline V CDR1 and CDR2: MNHEY, SMNVEV (reference sequence). V dropped 1 base and J dropped 5 bases, with 23 bases sitting between them. This CDR3 comprises 19 residues. The CDR3 protein is CASSLFSLGGGRKTGELFF. The CDR3 region has the DNA TGTGCCAGCAGTTTATTCAGCTTGGGGGGCGGGAGAAAAACCGGGGAGCTGTTTTTT.

The chain combines TRBV27 with TRBJ2-3; D is unresolved. The CDR3 contains 15 residues. V dropped 4 bases and J dropped 1 base, with 12 bases sitting between them. Per the germline V gene, CDR1 is MNHEY and CDR2 is SMNVEV (reference sequence). DNA of the CDR3: TGTGCCAGCAGTTCCCCCCCCTCGGGCACAGATACGCAGTATTTT. It encodes CASSSPPSGTDTQYF.

At least ten counts were recorded for this clonotype. The CDR3 bases are TGTGCCAGCCAAACAGGGGCTAGGACTGAAGCTTTCTTT. Translation: CASQTGARTEAFF. The chain couples TRBV28 to TRBJ1-1; TRBD1 matches at 7 bases. Per germline, CDR1 MDHEN and CDR2 SYDVKM. Trimming removed 8 bases from V and 5 bases from J; junction bases left unmatched: 8. The CDR3 runs to 13 residues.

Worth noting for this clonotype: A much bigger clone sits one base away, suggesting this may be a read error. This chain uses TRBV24-1 with TRBJ2-7; D is uncertain. Germline V lookup: CDR1 KGHDR, CDR2 SFDVKD. The ends were cut back, 5 bases at V and 7 bases at J, with 23 bases in the middle. The CDR3 extends over 16 amino acids. CDR3: CATSVCYLITYNEQYF. The CDR3 nucleotides read TGTGCCACCAGTGTTTGCTATCTTATCACCTACAATGAGCAGTACTTC.

The chain couples TRBV29-1 to TRBJ2-1; 11 nucleotides agree with TRBD2. V shed 8 bases, J shed 4 bases, and the junction held 7 bases outside the gene matches. Germline CDR1 is SQVTM and CDR2 is ANQGSEA. The CDR3 length is 14 residues. The CDR3 nucleotides are TGCAGCACACTAGCGGGAGATGTTTACAATGAGCAGTTCTTC. Encoded protein: CSTLAGDVYNEQFF.

This clonotype showed up just a few times. The chain joins TRBV14 to TRBJ2-1; 7 positions match TRBD2. J lost 5 bases, V lost 4 bases, and 11 bases had no gene match. The CDR3 is 16 amino acids. From germline, CDR1 is SGHDN and CDR2 FVKESK. The CDR3 loop is CASSRYRLAANNEQFF. The CDR3 DNA follows: TGTGCCAGCAGCCGATATCGACTAGCAGCTAACAATGAGCAGTTCTTC.

The chain combines TRBV20-1 with TRBJ2-3, with TRBD2 identical over 8 bases. The CDR3 contains 14 residues. Germline-derived CDR1 and CDR2 are DFQATT and SNEGSKA (reference sequence). The V and J ends lost 5 bases and 0 bases, in that order; junction bases with no gene match: 4. CDR3: CSASGTRSTDTQYF. The CDR3 nucleotides read TGCAGTGCTTCCGGGACTAGAAGCACAGATACGCAGTATTTT.

This clonotype was observed a few times. The chain carries TRBV3-1 and TRBJ2-6; possible D gene TRBD1, 5 bases. Per the germline V gene, CDR1 is LGHDT and CDR2 is YNNKEL (reference sequence). V was clipped by 6 bases and J by 0 bases, with 12 bases between them. This CDR3 is built from 16 residues. The CDR3 reads CASSPPTVSGANVLTF. CDR3 sequence (DNA): TGTGCCAGCAGTCCGCCGACAGTCTCTGGGGCCAACGTCCTGACTTTC. Using reference TRBV3-1 and TRBJ2-6 for the parts outside the CDR3, the full variable domain is DTAVSQTPKYLVTQMGNDKSIKCEQNLGHDTMYWYKQDSKKFLKIMFSYNNKELIINETVPNRFSPKSPDKAHLNLHINSLELGDSAVYFCASSPPTVSGANVLTFGAGSRLTVL.

The rearrangement uses TRBV5-1 and TRBJ2-1; 9 bases are shared with TRBD2. Germline V gene lookup returns CDR1 SGHRS and CDR2 YFSETQ. V was clipped by 0 bases and J by 2 bases; unmatched bases: 6. The CDR3 has 17 residues. CDR3 bases: TGCGCCAGCAGCTTGGGCGGGGGGGTTGGACCCTACAATGAGCAGTTCTTC. The encoded protein is CASSLGGGVGPYNEQFF.

This clonotype was found many times. The genes are TRBV5-1 and TRBJ2-3; maybe TRBD2 (6 bases). CDR3 size: 15 residues. Germline V CDR1 and CDR2: SGHRS, YFSETQ. Trimming removed 2 bases from V and 6 bases from J, with 16 bases in between. CDR3 in amino acids: CASSFGTPSWDTQYF. The CDR3 bases are TGCGCCAGCAGCTTCGGGACTCCGAGTTGGGATACGCAGTATTTT.

The chain couples TRBV7-2 to TRBJ1-3; weak D call: TRBD1 (5 bases). This CDR3 is built from 14 residues. Germline assignment: CDR1 SGHTA and CDR2 FQGNSA. Trimming shortened V by 4 bases and J by 3 bases, and 10 bases separated the two germline ends. The CDR3 protein is CASSSSGVGNTIYF. In DNA form, the CDR3 reads TGTGCCAGCAGCTCCTCGGGGGTTGGAAACACCATATATTTT.

This clonotype was seen only a few times. The chain links TRBV10-3 to TRBJ1-6; D gene uncertain. This CDR3 is 14 amino acids long. From germline, CDR1 is ENHRY and CDR2 SYGVKD. Trimming took off 3 bases at V and 10 bases at J, with 13 bases between the two ends. The CDR3 DNA reads TGTGCCATCAGTGAAGCAGAGTTAGGCTCACCCCTCCACTTT. Translated: CAISEAELGSPLHF.

A few counts support this clonotype. This chain joins TRBV11-1 and TRBJ2-5; tentatively, D is TRBD1 (6 bases). The CDR3 is 15 residues long. The V and J ends lost 5 bases and 3 bases respectively, with 16 bases between them. Germline V lookup: CDR1 SGHAT, CDR2 FQDESV (reference sequence). The DNA for the CDR3 is TGTGCCAGCAGCCAAACAGGGCTCGGTGAAGAGACCCAGTACTTC. This encodes CASSQTGLGEETQYF.

This clonotype was counted many times. The chain couples TRBV11-2 to TRBJ2-3, with D maybe TRBD1 (5 bases). The CDR3 contains 14 residues. Germline assignment: CDR1 SGHAT and CDR2 FQNNGV. V shed 6 bases and J shed 4 bases, with 14 bases lying between them. The CDR3 DNA reads TGTGCCAGCAGGGGGCCCGGAGCCCCAGATACGCAGTATTTT. Encoded protein: CASRGPGAPDTQYF. Drawing the rest from reference TRBV11-2 and TRBJ2-3, the complete variable domain is EAGVAQSPRYKIIEKRQSVAFWCNPISGHATLYWYQQILGQGPKLLIQFQNNGVVDDSQLPKDRFSAERLKGVDSTLKIQPAKLEDSAVYLCASRGPGAPDTQYFGPGTRLTVL.

Only a few counts were recorded for this clonotype. This rearrangement joins TRBV20-1 to TRBJ2-5; D is unclear. Trimming pared 0 bases from V and 7 bases from J, leaving 12 bases between. The length of the CDR3 is 13 residues. Germline V gene lookup returns CDR1 DFQATT and CDR2 SNEGSKA (reference sequence). The DNA for the CDR3 is TGCAGTGCTAGAGATCCAGTATCGGGGACCCAGTACTTC. Its protein product is CSARDPVSGTQYF.

With respect to this clonotype: Just one base apart from a much larger clone, this may be a read error. The gene calls are TRBV7-2 and TRBJ2-2, with TRBD2 matching over 15 bases. The CDR3 loop spans 20 amino acids. CDR1 and CDR2 from the germline V gene are SGHTA and FQGNSA. The V and J ends lost 1 base and 7 bases, in that order; junction bases with no gene match: 13. The CDR3 nucleotides are TGTGCCAGCAGCTTAGACCCCGGACTAGCGGGAGGGCCTAAGGTCGGGGAGCTGTTTTTT. Translation gives CASSLDPGLAGGPKVGELFF.

This clonotype was recorded many times. The chain has TRBV27 and TRBJ1-1; D unresolved. V was cut by 0 bases and J by 5 bases, with 13 bases left in between. The CDR3 has 15 amino acids. CDR1 and CDR2 from the germline V gene are MNHEY and SMNVEV (reference sequence). The CDR3 reads CASSLSVPGGTEAFF. Here the CDR3 DNA reads TGTGCCAGCAGTTTATCTGTCCCGGGAGGGACTGAAGCTTTCTTT.

Ten or more counts support this clonotype. V is TRBV7-9 and J is TRBJ1-4; D remains unclear. The germline gives CDR1 SEHNR, CDR2 FQNEAQ (reference sequence). Trimming stripped 9 bases from V and 4 bases from J, with 15 bases between. CDR3 length: 14 residues. The CDR3 is CASTQSEINEKLFF. The CDR3 DNA sequence: TGTGCCAGTACCCAGTCAGAGATTAATGAAAAACTGTTTTTT.

V usage is TRBV3-1 and J usage is TRBJ2-1; 8 positions match TRBD1. V lost 7 bases to trimming and J lost 6 bases; unmatched junction nucleotides: 8. This CDR3 spans 14 amino acids. Per germline, CDR1 LGHDT and CDR2 YNNKEL (reference sequence). The CDR3 protein is CASTRDRGVNEQFF. DNA of the CDR3: TGTGCCAGCACCCGAGACAGGGGTGTCAATGAGCAGTTCTTC.

This clonotype was seen a few times. The chain uses TRBV18 and TRBJ1-2, with a weak D call TRBD1 (5 bases). V lost 2 bases and J 4 bases, leaving 20 bases between the germline ends. This CDR3 has 17 residues. From germline, CDR1 is KGHSH and CDR2 LQKENI. The DNA of the CDR3 is TGTGCCAGCTCACCATTGACTGGACGCGGGGGGACCTATGGCTACACCTTC. Translating gives CASSPLTGRGGTYGYTF.

In its sample, this clonotype was seen many times. The V gene is TRBV20-1, the J gene TRBJ1-2; unclear D gene. V lost 2 bases, J lost 4 bases, and 8 bases lay in between. Germline loops: CDR1 DFQATT, CDR2 SNEGSKA (reference sequence). There are 12 residues in the CDR3. CDR3 sequence (DNA): TGCAGTGCTAGACCGAGTGCCTATGGCTACACCTTC. Translation gives CSARPSAYGYTF.